This entry lists 28 T cell receptor beta chains sequenced from one sample in a study of blood T cell repertoires in COVID-19. Clones were read by immunoSEQ multiplex PCR, and TCRdb kept only the in-frame ones, dropping some. The table records fewer than 350,000 clones, around 81% of them present only once. Sequencing was carried out using peripheral blood. Receptors originate from a woman in her 50s with active or convalescent COVID-19.

This chain links TRBV30 with TRBJ1-2; D gene ambiguous. The CDR3 has 16 residues. Trimming pared 5 bases from V and 0 bases from J, leaving 19 bases between. CDR1 and CDR2 (germline): GTSNPN, SVGIG (reference sequence). The CDR3: CAWYNRVAGANYGYTF. CDR3 nucleotides: TGTGCCTGGTACAATCGGGTGGCTGGAGCTAACTATGGCTACACCTTC.

CDR3 amino acids: CASSLARQDNIQYF. DNA for the CDR3: TGTGCCAGCAGCTTAGCCCGGCAGGATAACATTCAGTACTTC. The genes are TRBV7-2 and TRBJ2-4; D not certain. The germline V gene encodes CDR1 SGHTA and CDR2 FQGNSA. V was pared by 0 bases and J by 7 bases, with 10 bases between. The length of the CDR3 is 14 residues.

The chain uses TRBV6-4 and TRBJ2-3; no clear D gene. The germline gives CDR1 MRHNA, CDR2 SNTAGT. CDR3 length equals 13 residues. Trimming removed 5 bases from V and 2 bases from J, with 8 bases in between. Here the CDR3 DNA reads TGTGCCAGCAGTACGGAGACCACAGATACGCAGTATTTT. Protein product: CASSTETTDTQYF.

The chain is built from TRBV11-2 and TRBJ2-5; the match to TRBD2 covers 11 bases. This CDR3 has 15 amino acids. The J segment lost 9 bases and the V segment lost 5 bases, leaving 11 bases of the junction unmatched. CDR1 and CDR2 (germline): SGHAT, FQNNGV. DNA of the CDR3: TGTGCCAGCAGCCCAGAAAGGCTAGCGGGAGGCCCCCAGTACTTC. Its translation is CASSPERLAGGPQYF.

V gene TRBV6-6 combines with J gene TRBJ1-5; perhaps TRBD1 as D (6 bases). The V gene's germline CDR1 is MNHNY and CDR2 SVGAGI (reference sequence). With 6 bases removed from V and 3 bases from J, the gap between germline ends came to 12 bases. The CDR3 is 14 amino acids. CDR3 region: CASSPGTTNQPQHF. CDR3 in DNA: TGTGCCAGCAGCCCCGGGACAACCAATCAGCCCCAGCATTTT.

The gene calls are TRBV19 and TRBJ1-1, with TRBD1 identical over 8 bases. Germline V lookup: CDR1 LNHDA, CDR2 SQIVND (reference sequence). With 2 bases clipped from V and 11 bases from J, the junction kept 7 bases outside the gene matches. The CDR3 totals 13 residues. This CDR3 is CASSISDRVDAFF. Here the CDR3 DNA reads TGTGCCAGTAGTATATCGGACAGGGTCGACGCTTTCTTT.

In its sample, this clone was seen a few times. The chain has TRBV29-1 and TRBJ1-2; the D gene is possibly TRBD1 (5 bases). The ends were cut back, 3 bases at V and 4 bases at J, with 9 bases in the middle. The CDR3 runs 12 residues. Germline V lookup: CDR1 SQVTM, CDR2 ANQGSEA. CDR3 protein: CSVDGGIYGYTF. In DNA, the CDR3 is TGCAGCGTTGATGGGGGGATCTATGGCTACACCTTC.

The chain employs TRBV18 and TRBJ1-5; 9 positions agree with TRBD1. Losses at the gene ends were 2 bases for V and 6 bases for J; bases not matched to a gene: 8. Per germline, CDR1 KGHSH and CDR2 LQKENI. This CDR3 region has 16 residues. CDR3 residues: CASSPSRQGVTQPQHF. The CDR3 bases are TGTGCCAGCTCACCAAGTCGACAGGGGGTGACTCAGCCCCAGCATTTT.

This clone has only one observation. The V and J genes are TRBV6-2 or TRBV6-3 and TRBJ1-1; 7 bases align to TRBD1. The V and J ends lost 4 bases and 11 bases, in that order; junction bases with no gene match: 4. Germline CDR1 reads MNHEY; CDR2 reads SVGEGT. The CDR3 is made up of 11 amino acids. The CDR3: CASSSGGTAFF. CDR3 nucleotides: TGTGCCAGCAGTTCAGGGGGGACGGCTTTCTTT.

The V call is TRBV19, the J call TRBJ1-2; D might be TRBD1 (5 bases). The V and J ends lost 3 bases and 2 bases respectively, with 13 bases between them. This CDR3 is built from 15 residues. CDR1 and CDR2 from the germline V gene are LNHDA and SQIVND (reference sequence). CDR3 amino acids: CASSIDTRANYGYTF. CDR3 sequence (DNA): TGTGCCAGTAGTATTGATACCAGGGCGAACTATGGCTACACCTTC. Supplemented by reference TRBV19 and TRBJ1-2, the full variable domain reads DGGITQSPKYLFRKEGQNVTLSCEQNLNHDAMYWYRQDPGQGLRLIYYSQIVNDFQKGDIAEGYSVSREKKESFPLTVTSAQKNPTAFYLCASSIDTRANYGYTFGSGTRLTVV.

The rearrangement links TRBV3-1 (or the pseudogene TRBV3-2) to TRBJ1-2; D not resolved. V gave up 3 bases and J gave up 2 bases, with 13 bases separating them. CDR1 and CDR2 from the germline V gene are LGHDT and YNNKEL (reference sequence). This CDR3 comprises 15 residues. CDR3 DNA sequence: TGTGCCAGCAGCCAGTTTCAGTCTTCCAACTATGGCTACACCTTC. Protein: CASSQFQSSNYGYTF.

V gene TRBV21-1 combines with J gene TRBJ2-7; TRBD1, the D gene given by the table, was not confirmed from the DNA. TRBV21-1 is a pseudogene. There are 14 residues in the CDR3. Here the CDR3 DNA reads TGTGCCAGCAGCAAAACAGGCAGGGGGCACGAGCAGTACTTC. Its protein product is CASSKTGRGHEQYF.

This clone was observed once. CDR3 region: CASSPGQSPGEQYF. CDR3 bases: TGTGCCAGCAGTCCGGGACAGAGCCCTGGCGAGCAGTACTTC. The V call is TRBV28, the J call TRBJ2-7, with TRBD1 matching over 7 bases. Germline-derived CDR1 and CDR2 are MDHEN and SYDVKM. CDR3 length: 14 residues. Germline trimming cut 5 bases from V and 6 bases from J; bases unmatched to any gene: 10.

This rearrangement joins TRBV4-1 to TRBJ1-4; D not resolved. V was cut by 6 bases and J by 8 bases, with 13 bases left in between. The CDR3 runs 13 residues. Germline V gene sequence: CDR1 MGHRA, CDR2 YSYEKL. This chain's CDR3 is CASSKAHGEKLFF. The CDR3 nucleotides are TGCGCCAGCAGTAAGGCACACGGGGAAAAACTGTTTTTT.

This chain links TRBV28 with TRBJ2-2; TRBD1 might be the D (6 bases). The length of the CDR3 is 15 residues. Germline values: CDR1 MDHEN, CDR2 SYDVKM. V lost 4 bases and J 1 base, leaving 10 bases between the germline ends. The CDR3 spells CASSSLGGNTGELFF. As DNA, the CDR3 is TGTGCCAGCAGTTCTCTAGGGGGGAACACCGGGGAGCTGTTTTTT.

This clone was seen once. The V gene is TRBV6-5, the J gene TRBJ2-7; D is ambiguous. With 3 bases removed from V and 0 bases from J, the gap between germline ends came to 3 bases. Germline values: CDR1 MNHEY, CDR2 SVGAGI. CDR3 length equals 12 residues. The CDR3 protein is CASSYNSYEQYF. The DNA for the CDR3 is TGTGCCAGCAGTTATAACTCCTACGAGCAGTACTTC.

The chain carries TRBV30 and TRBJ1-2; TRBD1 matches at 7 bases. Germline trimming cut 4 bases from V and 5 bases from J; bases unmatched to any gene: 10. The CDR3 is 14 amino acids. Germline V gene sequence: CDR1 GTSNPN, CDR2 SVGIG (reference sequence). CDR3: CAWKVTGAGYGYTF. Written as DNA, the CDR3 is TGTGCCTGGAAGGTTACAGGGGCAGGGTATGGCTACACCTTC. Filled out from reference TRBV30 and TRBJ1-2, the complete variable domain reads SQTIHQWPATLVQPVGSPLSLECTVEGTSNPNLYWYRQAAGRGLQLLFYSVGIGQISSEVPQNLSASRPQDRQFILSSKKLLLSDSGFYLCAWKVTGAGYGYTFGSGTRLTVV.

The V call is TRBV18, the J call TRBJ2-1; TRBD2 matches 7 bases. The germline gives CDR1 KGHSH, CDR2 LQKENI. The ends lost 0 bases at V and 8 bases at J; junction bases unmatched: 7. The CDR3 consists of 15 residues. Here the CDR3 reads CASSPPSGNRHEQFF. The CDR3 DNA sequence: TGTGCCAGCTCACCACCAAGCGGGAATCGCCATGAGCAGTTCTTC.

V is TRBV5-5 and J is TRBJ2-5, with D possibly TRBD1 on 6 matching bases. The CDR3 is made up of 15 amino acids. CDR1 SGHKS and CDR2 YYEKEE come from the germline V gene (reference sequence). V lost 5 bases to trimming and J lost 1 base, with 15 bases between them. CDR3: CASSLSQGPQETQYF. In DNA, the CDR3 is TGTGCCAGCAGTCTCTCACAGGGACCCCAAGAGACCCAGTACTTC.

The gene calls are TRBV5-1 and TRBJ1-2, with TRBD1 matching over 7 bases. CDR1 is SGHRS and CDR2 is YFSETQ in the germline V gene. The V segment lost 5 bases and the J segment 2 bases; nucleotides outside the gene matches: 6. The CDR3 is 14 amino acids. CDR3 in DNA: TGCGCCAGCAGACTGGGACAGCAGAACTATGGCTACACCTTC. Amino acid sequence: CASRLGQQNYGYTF.

The genes are TRBV28 and TRBJ2-5; 7 bases agree with TRBD2. CDR1 MDHEN and CDR2 SYDVKM come from the germline V gene. The CDR3 spans 10 residues. CDR3 in DNA: TGTGTAGCGGGCCAAGAGACCCAGTACTTC. Its translation: CVAGQETQYF.

The genes are TRBV2 and TRBJ1-1, with D tentatively TRBD1 (5 bases). The V gene lost 4 bases and the J gene lost 3 bases, with 15 bases spanning the gap. CDR3 length: 15 amino acids. The germline gives CDR1 SNHLY, CDR2 FYNNEI. The CDR3 DNA follows: TGTGCCAGCAGTGCCAAGGGGAATCCGGACACTGAAGCTTTCTTT. Encoded protein: CASSAKGNPDTEAFF.

The chain recombines TRBV6-1 with TRBJ2-3, with D perhaps matching TRBD2 (5 bases). This CDR3 has 17 residues. Trimming removed 4 bases from V and 1 base from J, with 18 bases in between. Germline loops: CDR1 MNHNS, CDR2 SASEGT. The CDR3 here is CASSVWRRAIRTDTQYF. The CDR3 DNA sequence: TGTGCCAGCAGTGTTTGGAGGCGGGCAATTCGCACAGATACGCAGTATTTT.

The rearrangement links TRBV29-1 to TRBJ2-7; D call uncertain. The CDR3 spans 14 residues. V dropped 4 bases and J dropped 0 bases, with 13 bases sitting between them. From germline, CDR1 is SQVTM and CDR2 ANQGSEA. CDR3 DNA sequence: TGCAGCGTTGTGGGCAGGCCAAGCTCCTACGAGCAGTACTTC. It specifies CSVVGRPSSYEQYF.

This rearrangement joins TRBV12-3 or TRBV12-4 to TRBJ2-7; 8 bases agree with TRBD2. J lost 4 bases, V lost 5 bases, and 1 base had no gene match. There are 12 residues in the CDR3. CDR3: CASSREGYEQYF. CDR3 nucleotides: TGTGCCAGCAGTCGGGAGGGGTACGAGCAGTACTTC.

The CDR3 bases are TGTGCCAGCAGTGGTGGCAGGGGTAACACTGAAGCTTTCTTT. The encoded protein is CASSGGRGNTEAFF. V is TRBV28 and J is TRBJ1-1, with D tentatively TRBD1 (6 bases). Trimming removed 5 bases from V and 2 bases from J, with 12 bases in between. Germline CDR1 and CDR2: MDHEN and SYDVKM. The CDR3 runs 14 residues.

The sample holds one count of this clone. This CDR3 is CASSDGLAVSSYNEQFF. The CDR3 nucleotides read TGCGCCAGCAGCGACGGACTAGCGGTAAGCTCCTACAATGAGCAGTTCTTC. The chain is built from TRBV5-1 and TRBJ2-1; TRBD2 aligns across 10 bases. This CDR3 has 17 residues. Germline loops: CDR1 SGHRS, CDR2 YFSETQ. V trimming: 4 bases; J trimming: 0 bases; junction bases outside the gene matches: 7.

The chain employs TRBV7-2 and TRBJ2-2; 8 bases match TRBD1. CDR3 length: 13 amino acids. The ends lost 4 bases at V and 6 bases at J; junction bases unmatched: 1. Germline CDR1 SGHTA, CDR2 FQGNSA. CDR3 coding DNA: TGTGCCAGCAGCTCACAGGGGGCCGGGGAGCTGTTTTTT. The encoded protein is CASSSQGAGELFF.